Reported below is one T cell receptor (beta chain). Its antigen remains unknown. These data come from a study of shared clonotypes between healthy human individuals. Overall study findings and caveats: Clonotype sharing across donors was expected to vary with sequencing depth. Naive subsets tended to show greater estimated richness than memory subsets.

The CDR3 contains 12 residues. Germline V gives CDR1 SGHRS, CDR2 YFSETQ. V lost 2 bases and J 9 bases, leaving 9 bases between the germline ends. Produced via immunoSEQ multiplex PCR; TCRdb's table is partial and in-frame only. The sample shows about 600,000 clones, about 95% of them seen only once. Selected positively for CCR7 and CD45RO-negative, naive CD8 cells excluded terminally differentiated effector memory CD45RA+ cells. This chain joins TRBV5-1 and TRBJ2-1; D remains unclear. The sequencing sample was made of naive CD8+ T cells sorted from blood. This clonotype was obtained from a woman aged 25 to 39 in good health. The DNA of the CDR3 is TGCGCCAGCAGCTTCAATAAAGGTGAGCAGTTCTTC. It is translated as CASSFNKGEQFF.